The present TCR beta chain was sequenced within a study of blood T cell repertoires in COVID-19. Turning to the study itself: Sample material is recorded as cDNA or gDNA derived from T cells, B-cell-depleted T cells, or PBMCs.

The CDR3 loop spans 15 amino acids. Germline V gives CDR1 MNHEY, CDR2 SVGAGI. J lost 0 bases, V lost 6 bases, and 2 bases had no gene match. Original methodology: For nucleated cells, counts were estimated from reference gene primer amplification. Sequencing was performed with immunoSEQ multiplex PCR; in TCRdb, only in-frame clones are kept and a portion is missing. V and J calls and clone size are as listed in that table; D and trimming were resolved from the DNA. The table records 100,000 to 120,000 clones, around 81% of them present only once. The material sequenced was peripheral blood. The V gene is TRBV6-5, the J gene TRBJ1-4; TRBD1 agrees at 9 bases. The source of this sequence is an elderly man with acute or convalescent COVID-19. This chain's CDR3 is CASRQGAATNEKLFF. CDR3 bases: TGTGCCAGCAGACAGGGGGCTGCAACTAATGAAAAACTGTTTTTT.